The rows below give T cell receptor beta chains drawn from one sample of a study of CXCR3-negative and CXCR3-positive naive CD8 T cells. TCRdb processed the 5' RACE reads again and assigns one entry to each CDR3 protein, with no DNA. This sample's clone table lists 150,000 or so distinct CDR3 sequences. The material sequenced was naive CXCR3- CD8+ T cells from blood. These receptor sequences come from a human donor in good health. Some clones in this sample may be carry-over from other donors' samples. Each CDR3 is given with its conserved first and last residue. Each record gives: CDR3 protein, V gene, J gene.

CDR3: CASTSDRGGSNLYGYTF
V: TRBV2
J: TRBJ1-2

CDR3: CASSSLAGGTYEQYF
V: TRBV7-3
J: TRBJ2-7

CDR3: CASSDKLDTGELFF
V: TRBV6-1
J: TRBJ2-2

CDR3: CASSTPGLGFQYEQFF
V: TRBV7-9
J: TRBJ2-1

CDR3: CASNSVGGPSYNEQFF
V: TRBV5-6
J: TRBJ2-1

CDR3: CASSDPLGGDRGYTF
V: TRBV4-2
J: TRBJ1-2

CDR3: CASSAGTGLYEQYF
V: TRBV5-4
J: TRBJ2-7

CDR3: CSVGGSFGVKTEAFF
V: TRBV29-1
J: TRBJ1-1

CDR3: CASSLMVSGIDNEQFF
V: TRBV12-3/TRBV12-4
J: TRBJ2-1

CDR3: CASSLGLHPEAFF
V: TRBV7-2
J: TRBJ1-1

CDR3: CASSPFSGDGYTF
V: TRBV7-9
J: TRBJ1-2

CDR3: CASSLEQGNTGELFF
V: TRBV7-6
J: TRBJ2-2

CDR3: CASSIWPDRGRDTQYF
V: TRBV19
J: TRBJ2-3

CDR3: CASSEGSHKLFF
V: TRBV25-1
J: TRBJ1-4

CDR3: CASSQDRAQGAYNEQFF
V: TRBV4-3
J: TRBJ2-1

CDR3: CSVEVLTGLAYGYTF
V: TRBV29-1
J: TRBJ1-2

CDR3: CASSLATALAFGNTIYF
V: TRBV7-6
J: TRBJ1-3

CDR3: CSAGRGRDQETQYF
V: TRBV20-1
J: TRBJ2-5

CDR3: CASSSTAGTGVEETQYF
V: TRBV7-9
J: TRBJ2-5

CDR3: CASSPKEGTGSYNEQFF
V: TRBV7-9
J: TRBJ2-1

CDR3: CASSPTWGAAVDEQFF
V: TRBV28
J: TRBJ2-1

CDR3: CATSRSLAAGGPYNEQFF
V: TRBV15
J: TRBJ2-1

CDR3: CASSFRVGGQSDEQFF
V: TRBV7-2
J: TRBJ2-1

CDR3: CASSLDRGRATEAFF
V: TRBV6-5
J: TRBJ1-1